This paragraph reports one T cell receptor beta chain. Its antigen is as yet unknown. This sample is part of a study of T cell responses to AZD1222 COVID-19 vaccine. Findings of the study overall: Nearly half of spike-specific TCRs reportedly target unmutated variant regions.

This table comes from immunoSEQ multiplex PCR, and its TCRdb copy is limited to in-frame clones, with some not included. The table lists around 160,000 clones, about 90% of them singletons. The germline gives CDR1 GTSNPN, CDR2 SVGIG (reference sequence). CDR3 size: 13 residues. V was cut by 1 base and J by 2 bases, with 6 bases left in between. This TCR was sampled from an adult who received the AZD1222 COVID-19 vaccine. The starting material was peripheral blood, obtained 28 days after the second AZD1222 dose. V gene TRBV30 combines with J gene TRBJ1-5, with a possible D match to TRBD1 (5 bases). CDR3 coding DNA: TGTGCCTGGAGTGGAGGGGGCAATCAGCCCCAGCATTTT. It codes for CAWSGGGNQPQHF.